This TCR beta chain was profiled in a study of regulatory T cells in long-lasting Graves disease. The CDR3 length is 15 residues. With 7 bases clipped from V and 3 bases from J, the junction kept 7 bases outside the gene matches. Per the germline V gene, CDR1 is KGHDR and CDR2 is SFDVKD. Remarks on this clonotype: The antigen is undetermined.

Overall study results and limits: With 2,500 to 3,500 shared public clonotypes, persistent patients exceeded new patients, who shared about a thousand.

TCRdb re-analysed the reads in MiXCR, keeping a single row per CDR3 protein. The sample lists about 1,300 distinct CDR3 sequences, roughly 50% occurring once. Scientists built the TCR library using RNA that was extracted from PBMCs. The rearrangement links TRBV24-1 to TRBJ2-7, with 11 bases that match TRBD2. Sequencing was performed on peripheral blood mononuclear cells (PBMCs), taken with antithyroid drug treatment, in newly diagnosed or persistent Graves disease (not recorded which). The receptor was isolated from a female donor with Graves disease. CDR3 in amino acids: CATSAGTSGNYEQYF. The CDR3, as DNA: TGTGCCACCAGCGCCGGGACTAGCGGAAACTACGAGCAGTACTTC.